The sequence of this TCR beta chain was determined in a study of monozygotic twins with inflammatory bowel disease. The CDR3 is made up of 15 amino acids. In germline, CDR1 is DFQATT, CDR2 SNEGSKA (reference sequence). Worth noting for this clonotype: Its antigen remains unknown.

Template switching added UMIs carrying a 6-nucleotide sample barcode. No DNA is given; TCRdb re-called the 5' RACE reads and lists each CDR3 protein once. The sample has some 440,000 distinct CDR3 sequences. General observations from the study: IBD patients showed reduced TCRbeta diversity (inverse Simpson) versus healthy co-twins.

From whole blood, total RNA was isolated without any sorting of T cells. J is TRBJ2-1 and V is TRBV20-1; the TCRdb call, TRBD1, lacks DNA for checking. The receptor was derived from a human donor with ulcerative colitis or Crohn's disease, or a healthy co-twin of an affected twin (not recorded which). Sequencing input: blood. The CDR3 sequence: CSATDRPGSFNEQFF.